The present entry profiles one T cell receptor beta chain with its context. Its matching antigen is unknown. The data were obtained in a study of graft-versus-host responses after intestinal transplantation. Across the study: Each patient got anti-thymocyte globulin induction, then tacrolimus and steroids for roughly 3 years.

The method was immunoSEQ multiplex PCR; TCRdb's version includes in-frame clones alone and lacks a portion of them. The sample yields around 16,000 clones, 79% seen once. The V segment lost 8 bases and the J segment 6 bases; nucleotides outside the gene matches: 10. The germline V gene encodes CDR1 SEHNR and CDR2 FQNEAQ (reference sequence). The CDR3 runs 15 residues. Investigators treated the graft tissue so that it released intraepithelial and lamina propria lymphocytes. Study observations and caveats: HvG clone declines early post-transplant were associated with peak circulating GvH levels.

This TCR derives from a human patient who received an intestinal transplant, so some T cells may come from the graft donor. Sequences were derived from ileum tissue, sampled approximately 420 days after intestinal transplant. The rearrangement uses TRBV7-9 and TRBJ2-1; 10 nucleotides line up with TRBD2. Written as DNA, the CDR3 is TGTGCCAGCCAAACTAGCGGGGCGAACGGCAATGAGCAGTTCTTC. Encoded protein: CASQTSGANGNEQFF.